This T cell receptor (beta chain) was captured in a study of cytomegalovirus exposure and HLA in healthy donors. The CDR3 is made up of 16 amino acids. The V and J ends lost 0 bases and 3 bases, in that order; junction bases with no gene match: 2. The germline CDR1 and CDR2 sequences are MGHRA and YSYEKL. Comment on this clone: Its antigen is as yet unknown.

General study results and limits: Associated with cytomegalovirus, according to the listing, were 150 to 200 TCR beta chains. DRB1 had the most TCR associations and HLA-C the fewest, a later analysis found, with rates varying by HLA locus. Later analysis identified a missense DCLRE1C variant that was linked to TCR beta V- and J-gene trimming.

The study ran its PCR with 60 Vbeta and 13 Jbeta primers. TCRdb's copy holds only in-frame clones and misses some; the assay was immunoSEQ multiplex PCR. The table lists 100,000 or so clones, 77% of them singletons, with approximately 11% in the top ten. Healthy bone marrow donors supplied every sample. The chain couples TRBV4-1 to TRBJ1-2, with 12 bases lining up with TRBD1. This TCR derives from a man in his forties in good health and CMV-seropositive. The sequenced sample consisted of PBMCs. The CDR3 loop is CASSQEGTGGHYGYTF. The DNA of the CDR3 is TGCGCCAGCAGCCAAGAGGGGACAGGGGGCCACTATGGCTACACCTTC.